Each of the 18 T cell receptor beta chains below was sequenced from the same sample in a study of radiation and T cells in renal cell carcinoma. Time point in this sample: blood 2 weeks post-SBRT. Treatment given: 15 Gy SBRT to primary tumor, nephrectomy 4 weeks later. Method: immunoSEQ multiplex PCR; TCRdb's copy keeps in-frame clones and lacks some. The table records about 130,000 clones, 80% to 90% of them present only once. Sequenced material: blood, taken from a patient whose treatment included radiotherapy and nephrectomy. Receptor source: a woman in her sixties or seventies with renal cell carcinoma.

This chain uses TRBV19 with TRBJ1-2; D is ambiguous. CDR3 length equals 16 residues. V lost 3 bases and J lost 4, with 18 bases in between. CDR1 and CDR2 (germline): LNHDA, SQIVND (reference sequence). CDR3 sequence reads: CASSMGDIGLIYGYTF. In nucleotides, the CDR3 is TGTGCCAGTAGTATGGGTGACATAGGATTAATCTATGGCTACACCTTC.

The chain carries TRBV20-1 and TRBJ1-2; D possibly corresponds to TRBD1 (6 bases). This CDR3 has 10 residues. Trimming removed 5 bases from V and 6 bases from J, with 7 bases in between. Germline V CDR1 and CDR2: DFQATT, SNEGSKA (reference sequence). CDR3 bases: TGCAGTGCTTACAGGGATGGCTACACCTTC. This sequence encodes CSAYRDGYTF.

The chain employs TRBV11-1 and TRBJ1-5; no clear D. This CDR3 has 13 amino acids. The germline V and J ends were trimmed by 5 bases and 6 bases, with 11 bases remaining between them. Germline CDR1 and CDR2: SGHAT and FQDESV (reference sequence). CDR3 DNA: TGTGCCAGCAGCGTGACTCGCCTTCAGCCCCAGCATTTT. Its translation is CASSVTRLQPQHF.

V gene TRBV6-6 combines with J gene TRBJ1-1; no reliable D call. CDR1 is MNHNY, CDR2 SVGAGI, per germline (reference sequence). The CDR3 covers 13 residues. V lost 3 bases and J lost 1, with 6 bases in between. CDR3 residues: CASSYSENTEAFF. CDR3 DNA: TGTGCCAGCAGTTATTCCGAGAACACTGAAGCTTTCTTT.

The chain employs TRBV18 and TRBJ1-5; no firm D call. Germline CDR1 is KGHSH and CDR2 is LQKENI. V was cut by 3 bases and J by 5 bases, with 5 bases left in between. CDR3 size: 12 residues. The CDR3, as DNA: TGTGCCAGCTCACCCAATGATCAGCCCCAGCATTTT. Protein product: CASSPNDQPQHF.

The V and J genes are TRBV19 and TRBJ1-4; possible D gene TRBD1, 5 bases. V lost 3 bases and J 8 bases, leaving 13 bases between the germline ends. CDR3 size: 14 residues. From germline, CDR1 is LNHDA and CDR2 SQIVND (reference sequence). The CDR3 loop is CASSMGQGGEKLFF. The DNA of the CDR3 is TGTGCCAGTAGTATGGGTCAGGGAGGAGAAAAACTGTTTTTT.

CDR3 sequence (DNA): TGTGCCAGCAGTTTAATAGCGGGTAGTTACAATGAGCAGTTCTTC. It specifies CASSLIAGSYNEQFF. The chain couples TRBV27 to TRBJ2-1; 7 nucleotides align to TRBD2. With V trimmed by 2 bases and J by 4 bases, 5 bases remained unmatched. CDR3 size: 15 residues. CDR1 is MNHEY, CDR2 SMNVEV, per germline (reference sequence).

The chain employs TRBV13 and TRBJ2-1, with 14 bases aligning to TRBD2. V trimming: 5 bases; J trimming: 13 bases; junction bases outside the gene matches: 7. The CDR3 consists of 14 residues. Germline CDR1 PRHDT, CDR2 FYEKMQ (reference sequence). The DNA of the CDR3 is TGTGCCAGCAGCCCGGGGACTAGCGGGGGTGAACAGTTCTTC. This translates into CASSPGTSGGEQFF.

This chain links TRBV2 with TRBJ1-1; TRBD1 might be the D (6 bases). Germline-derived CDR1 and CDR2 are SNHLY and FYNNEI. V lost 6 bases to trimming and J lost 0 bases, with 11 bases between them. CDR3 size: 14 residues. The DNA of the CDR3 is TGTGCCAGCAGAGGACAGTATATGAACACTGAAGCTTTCTTT. Amino acid sequence: CASRGQYMNTEAFF.

The chain is built from TRBV4-3 and TRBJ2-2; D remains unclear. V lost 0 bases, J lost 4 bases, and 12 bases lay in between. The germline CDR1 and CDR2 sequences are LGHNA and YSLEER. The CDR3 loop spans 16 amino acids. In nucleotides, the CDR3 is TGCGCCAGCAGCCAAGATCTGTGGGTGACCACCGGGGAGCTGTTTTTT. This sequence encodes CASSQDLWVTTGELFF.

A note on this clone: The sample carries other DNA sequences with the same CDR3. The rearrangement uses TRBV5-1 and TRBJ2-5; a possible D gene is TRBD2 (6 bases). The CDR3 contains 13 residues. Trimming pared 3 bases from V and 5 bases from J, leaving 11 bases between. Germline lookup yields CDR1 SGHRS and CDR2 YFSETQ. The CDR3 bases are TGCGCCAGCAGCTCGGGACTCAGGGAGACCCAGTACTTC. This translates into CASSSGLRETQYF.

The chain links TRBV9 to TRBJ2-2, with TRBD1 matching over 7 bases. J gave up 0 bases and V 5 bases, and 4 bases lay outside the gene matches. The V gene's germline CDR1 is SGDLS and CDR2 YYNGEE. The CDR3 consists of 15 residues. The CDR3 DNA reads as TGTGCCAGCAGGGGGACAGAGACGAACACCGGGGAGCTGTTTTTT. It translates to CASRGTETNTGELFF.

This clone is judged medium-sized (0.01 to 0.1%). The rearrangement uses TRBV6-6 and TRBJ1-6; TRBD1 matches 7 bases. Germline V lookup: CDR1 MNHNY, CDR2 SVGAGI (reference sequence). This CDR3 contains 16 residues. With V trimmed by 6 bases and J by 7 bases, 12 bases remained unmatched. The DNA of the CDR3 is TGTGCCAGCAGAAACGACCCCACAGGGGTGAATTCACCCCTCCACTTT. Its protein product is CASRNDPTGVNSPLHF.

The gene calls are TRBV6-4 and TRBJ2-1; D not certain. Trimming left V 0 bases short and J 1 base short, with 7 bases between. This CDR3 has 15 amino acids. Germline loops: CDR1 MRHNA, CDR2 SNTAGT. CDR3 nucleotide sequence: TGTGCCAGCAGTGACTCAGGGAATTCCTACAATGAGCAGTTCTTC. Its translation: CASSDSGNSYNEQFF.

The chain links TRBV4-1 to TRBJ1-1; D is possibly TRBD1 (6 bases). The V gene's germline CDR1 is MGHRA and CDR2 YSYEKL. The CDR3 covers 12 residues. The ends were cut back, 6 bases at V and 8 bases at J, with 13 bases in the middle. CDR3 region: CASRATGREAFF. The CDR3 DNA reads as TGCGCCAGCAGAGCGACAGGTAGAGAAGCTTTCTTT.

CDR3 bases: TGTGCCAGCAGCCCCGGGCCTAACACTGAAGCTTTCTTT. Protein product: CASSPGPNTEAFF. The chain recombines TRBV11-1 with TRBJ1-1; D is undetermined. Germline CDR1 reads SGHAT; CDR2 reads FQDESV (reference sequence). The V and J ends lost 5 bases and 2 bases respectively, with 9 bases between them. This CDR3 is 13 amino acids long. The full variable domain, completed using reference TRBV11-1 and TRBJ1-1, is EAEVAQSPRYKITEKSQAVAFWCDPISGHATLYWYRQILGQGPELLVQFQDESVVDDSQLPKDRFSAERLKGVDSTLKIQPAELGDSAMYLCASSPGPNTEAFFGQGTRLTVV.

The chain employs TRBV11-2 and TRBJ1-2; the D is unclear. V was clipped by 6 bases and J by 1 base, with 9 bases between them. Germline V gives CDR1 SGHAT, CDR2 FQNNGV. The CDR3 consists of 13 residues. Here the CDR3 reads CASRSRLNYGYTF. In DNA form, the CDR3 reads TGTGCCAGCAGATCCAGACTTAACTATGGCTACACCTTC.

V is TRBV6-5 and J is TRBJ1-2; no clear D. Trimming removed 6 bases from V and 0 bases from J, with 8 bases in between. The CDR3 is 13 residues long. Germline V gene lookup returns CDR1 MNHEY and CDR2 SVGAGI. Here the CDR3 reads CASSLRPNYGYTF. CDR3 DNA: TGTGCCAGCAGCCTCCGGCCTAACTATGGCTACACCTTC.